This T cell receptor (beta chain) derives from a study of blood T cell repertoires in COVID-19. About the study: Nucleic acid was either cDNA or gDNA, and it came from T cells, B-cell-depleted T cells, or PBMCs.

CDR1 is LNHDA and CDR2 is SQIVND in the germline V gene (reference sequence). The ends were cut back, 4 bases at V and 4 bases at J, with 17 bases in the middle. This CDR3 comprises 16 residues. Participants' own reports of clinical history determined their cohort assignment. As originally analysed: How many nucleated cells were present was estimated from reference gene primer amplification. Measured with immunoSEQ multiplex PCR; TCRdb has only the in-frame clones, and not every one. V, J and clone size derive from that table, while D and trimming were established from the DNA sequence. The table records fewer than 350,000 clones, approximately 86% of them present only once.

This TCR came from a woman in her forties with acute COVID-19. The rearrangement uses TRBV19 and TRBJ2-1, with D perhaps matching TRBD2 (6 bases). Sequenced sample: PBMCs or T cells enriched from blood (not recorded which). CDR3 coding DNA: TGTGCCAGTAGTACCCTTGGGGGGAAGCGTTACAATGAGCAGTTCTTC. Encoded protein: CASSTLGGKRYNEQFF. The variable domain in full, completed from reference TRBV19 and TRBJ2-1, reads DGGITQSPKYLFRKEGQNVTLSCEQNLNHDAMYWYRQDPGQGLRLIYYSQIVNDFQKGDIAEGYSVSREKKESFPLTVTSAQKNPTAFYLCASSTLGGKRYNEQFFGPGTRLTVL.